This T cell receptor (beta chain) was captured in a study of blood T cell repertoires in COVID-19 (dated by TCRdb to 2019 to 2021). Study-wide context: The collaborator samples originated in the United States, Italy and Spain and spanned the acute and convalescent phases of COVID-19. The repertoires were released in a freely available public database intended as a resource for research on the immune response to SARS-CoV-2. Nearly every sample came with metadata listing a de-identified subject ID, COVID-19 status, age in years and sex. Where HLA class I and class II types were available, the types were taken from metadata supplied by the sample provider, not from assay-based typing. The dataset comprised deeply sampled blood TCRbeta repertoires from subjects exposed to, actively infected with, or recovered from COVID-19. The prospective study material was composed of cDNA or gDNA derived from T cells, B-cell-depleted T cells, or PBMCs. Samples were obtained from the ongoing ImmuneRACE study (first 160 participants) and from about 1,300 subjects provided by 6 global collaborators. The research as a whole found: Clinical and demographic metadata were provided uncurated, with the amount varying by source and participant.

About this clone: What antigen it recognizes has not been identified. Nothing much larger sits one base from this clone, and base qualities are not available.

Collaborating institutions collected whole blood in K2EDTA tubes following their own protocols. For TCRbeta analysis, collaborators shipped samples in one of three forms: frozen whole blood, isolated PBMCs, or DNA extracted from either of those sample types. The cysteine opens and the phenylalanine closes a CDR3 of 13 amino acids. The kept DNA is CDR3 alone, 39 bases in frame from the first base. The V end loses 6 bases and the J end loses 5 bases, and a stretch of 13 bases separates them. Reading the germline V gene gives CDR1 MGHDK and CDR2 SYGVNS. The immunoSEQ Assay, a bias-controlled multiplex PCR, was used to amplify TCRbeta CDR3 regions from genomic DNA. The original pipeline was this. Within the assay, amplification of reference gene primers was used to estimate how many nucleated cells each sample contained. To quantify the absolute abundance of each unique TCRbeta CDR3 rearrangement, sequence reads were collapsed and filtered. For each sample, productive Simpson clonality was calculated by taking the square root of Simpson's diversity index across productive rearrangements. The clones in this table, taken by TCRdb from immuneACCESS, are in-frame only. Not every clone is retained; where verified, under half of the shortfall comes from an unresolved V gene, and the cause of the rest is unknown. That table is the source of V, J and clone size, and D and trimming were worked out from the DNA. The sample yields 150,000 to 200,000 clones; 85% to 90% were counted once. In total, the top ten clones hold 6% of the sample.

This sequence uses TRBV25-1 and TRBJ1-1, with TRBD1 as a weak D call on 5 bases. The sequence was obtained from a man aged 35-49 years with active or convalescent COVID-19. Sequencing was done on a sample of peripheral blood. This receptor carries the CDR3 CASRGEVLTEAFF. The bases read TGTGCCAGCAGAGGGGAGGTACTGACTGAAGCTTTCTTT.